Following are 9 T cell receptor beta chains from one sample sequenced in a study of blood T cell repertoires in COVID-19. Some clones are missing from TCRdb's copy, which holds only in-frame ones; the method was immunoSEQ multiplex PCR. The sample carries about 140,000 clones, 86% recorded once. Material: peripheral blood. Every receptor here comes from a woman aged 60-75 years with acute or convalescent COVID-19.

This chain joins TRBV10-1 and TRBJ2-3, with 9 bases identical to TRBD1. CDR1 is WNHNN and CDR2 is SYGVQD in the germline V gene (reference sequence). There are 17 residues in the CDR3. J gave up 4 bases and V 3 bases, and 11 bases lay outside the gene matches. Written as DNA, the CDR3 is TGCGCCAGCAGTGATCATTACCGGGACAGGGACCCAGATACGCAGTATTTT. Encoded protein: CASSDHYRDRDPDTQYF.

This clone was counted many times. The chain couples TRBV5-1 to TRBJ2-7; a weak D match, TRBD1 (5 bases). CDR3 length: 15 residues. V dropped 4 bases and J dropped 2 bases, with 16 bases sitting between them. Germline loops: CDR1 SGHRS, CDR2 YFSETQ. CDR3 DNA: TGCGCCAGCAGCCGCGGTACAGGTAGGCCCTACGAGCAGTACTTC. This codes for CASSRGTGRPYEQYF.

The chain uses TRBV6-1 and TRBJ1-5; D is undetermined. Germline assignment: CDR1 MNHNS and CDR2 SASEGT. Trimming removed 0 bases at V and 2 bases at J, with 8 bases between. The CDR3 runs to 15 residues. The CDR3 DNA follows: TGTGCCAGCAGTGAAGCGCGGGCCCGCAATCAGCCCCAGCATTTT. Translated, it gives CASSEARARNQPQHF.

The chain employs TRBV7-9 and TRBJ2-3, with D possibly being TRBD2 (6 bases). V was clipped by 8 bases and J by 4 bases, with 13 bases between them. The CDR3 runs 13 residues. The V gene's germline CDR1 is SEHNR and CDR2 FQNEAQ (reference sequence). The CDR3 DNA is TGTGCCAGCCTTTCGGGGGTTGCAGATACGCAGTATTTT. Translating it yields CASLSGVADTQYF.

The CDR3 region has the DNA TGCGCCAGCAGCTCCGCGCGTTATGTAGCGGACGGCTACACCTTC. It specifies CASSSARYVADGYTF. The chain links TRBV5-1 to TRBJ1-2; no clear D gene. Germline V gene sequence: CDR1 SGHRS, CDR2 YFSETQ. This CDR3 has 15 residues. V was pared by 3 bases and J by 8 bases, with 20 bases between. Filled out from reference TRBV5-1 and TRBJ1-2, the complete variable domain reads KAGVTQTPRYLIKTRGQQVTLSCSPISGHRSVSWYQQTPGQGLQFLFEYFSETQRNKGNFPGRFSGRQFSNSRSEMNVSTLELGDSALYLCASSSARYVADGYTFGSGTRLTVV.

V usage is TRBV28 and J usage is TRBJ1-1, with D unresolved. Trimming removed 2 bases at V and 1 base at J, with 8 bases between. The CDR3 runs to 14 residues. The germline gives CDR1 MDHEN, CDR2 SYDVKM. CDR3 DNA sequence: TGTGCCAGCAGTTTAACAACAAAGAACACTGAAGCTTTCTTT. Amino acid sequence: CASSLTTKNTEAFF.

The genes are TRBV21-1 and TRBJ1-1. TRBV21-1 is assigned pseudogene status. The CDR3 has 20 amino acids. The CDR3 nucleotides read TGTGCCAGCAGCAATGAGCCCTTTTGGTGCGGATCCCCCACGGACACTGAAGCTTTCTTT. Its protein is CASSNEPFWCGSPTDTEAFF.

The chain employs TRBV5-1 and TRBJ1-4; the match to TRBD1 covers 7 bases. After removal of 7 bases from V and 15 bases from J, the junction contained 21 bases not matched to a gene. CDR3 size: 15 residues. Germline V gene lookup returns CDR1 SGHRS and CDR2 YFSETQ. Here the CDR3 reads CASSMTGQGVRRVFF. The CDR3, as DNA: TGCGCCAGCTCTATGACCGGGCAGGGGGTGCGGAGGGTGTTTTTT.

The chain carries TRBV19 and TRBJ2-1; 10 nucleotides agree with TRBD1. Germline trimming cut 6 bases from V and 8 bases from J; bases unmatched to any gene: 13. The CDR3 runs to 16 residues. Germline-derived CDR1 and CDR2 are LNHDA and SQIVND (reference sequence). DNA for the CDR3: TGTGCCAGTAGGGGGGCACGGGACAGGGGTCGGTATGAGCAGTTCTTC. Encoded protein: CASRGARDRGRYEQFF.